The 21 T cell receptor beta chains reported below all come from one sample, sequenced in a study of shared T cell receptors in the human thymus (dated by TCRdb to the early 2020s). Library creation used the immunoSEQ multiplex PCR assay. This immuneACCESS table, as held by TCRdb, lists in-frame sequences with V and J called but not all clones. Of the missing ones, under half trace to an unresolved V gene in checked studies; the others have no known cause. This sample gives approximately 400,000 clones in total; 95% of them show up just once. The top ten constitute 0.015% to 0.025% of the sample. Sequencing input: thymocytes. These receptors all stem from a human donor.

The rearrangement links TRBV11-2 to TRBJ1-2; D may be TRBD1 (6 bases). Germline V lookup: CDR1 SGHAT, CDR2 FQNNGV. Deletions cut 5 bases from V and 2 bases from J, with 18 bases between. The CDR3 contains 16 residues. CDR3 sequence: CASSHPGGGANYGYTF. In nucleotides, the CDR3 is TGTGCCAGCAGCCACCCTGGCGGGGGCGCGAACTATGGCTACACCTTC.

On this clone: Other DNA sequences in this specimen translate into the identical CDR3. The V call is TRBV7-2, the J call TRBJ2-7, with D uncertain. Germline CDR1 and CDR2: SGHTA and FQGNSA. V was clipped by 3 bases and J by 4 bases, with 4 bases between them. This CDR3 is built from 11 residues. The CDR3: CASSLVYEQYF. CDR3 DNA: TGTGCCAGCAGCTTGGTGTACGAGCAGTACTTC.

The sample holds one count of this clone. V gene TRBV4-2 combines with J gene TRBJ2-3; TRBD2 might be the D (6 bases). The V gene lost 0 bases and the J gene lost 1 base, with 17 bases spanning the gap. From germline, CDR1 is LGHNA and CDR2 YNFKEQ. The CDR3 sequence is 18 residues long. CDR3 sequence reads: CASSQDSSGSGGTDTQYF. CDR3 nucleotides: TGTGCCAGCAGCCAAGACTCCTCTGGTAGCGGAGGCACAGATACGCAGTATTTT.

The chain links TRBV5-1 to TRBJ2-7, with D perhaps matching TRBD2 (5 bases). The CDR3 is 11 residues long. V shed 4 bases and J shed 7 bases, with 9 bases lying between them. Germline-derived CDR1 and CDR2 are SGHRS and YFSETQ. CDR3 DNA sequence: TGCGCCAGCAGCGGGAGAGGTGAGCAGTACTTC. It translates to CASSGRGEQYF.

The V gene is TRBV6-9, the J gene TRBJ2-5; a possible D gene is TRBD2 (6 bases). The CDR3 consists of 16 residues. Germline V CDR1 and CDR2: MNHGY, SVAAGI. The V end was cut by 6 bases, the J end by 1 base, with 18 bases between. The CDR3 DNA sequence: TGTGCCAGCAGGTTGGGGGGATTGGAGGCCCAAGAGACCCAGTACTTC. Encoded protein: CASRLGGLEAQETQYF.

The CDR3 is CASSMNYEQYF. The CDR3 coding sequence is TGTGCCAGTAGTATGAACTACGAGCAGTACTTC. This chain links TRBV19 with TRBJ2-7; D is ambiguous. Germline CDR1 LNHDA, CDR2 SQIVND (reference sequence). V gave up 3 bases and J gave up 3 bases, with 3 bases separating them. This CDR3 is built from 11 residues.

The V and J genes are TRBV6-6 and TRBJ1-2; 8 bases line up with TRBD1. V was pared by 4 bases and J by 8 bases, with 6 bases of the junction left unmatched. Germline V gene sequence: CDR1 MNHNY, CDR2 SVGAGI (reference sequence). The CDR3 covers 13 residues. In DNA, the CDR3 is TGTGCCAGCAGTTTTGACAGGGGCCCCGGCTACACCTTC. The encoded protein is CASSFDRGPGYTF.

The chain is built from TRBV25-1 and TRBJ1-6; D is unresolved. Germline V gene data show CDR1 as MGHDK and CDR2 as SYGVNS. Trimming took off 3 bases at V and 7 bases at J, with 7 bases between the two ends. The CDR3 runs 13 residues. The CDR3 DNA reads as TGTGCCAGCAGTGATTACCCAAATTCACCCCTCCACTTT. Protein: CASSDYPNSPLHF. Complete variable domain (other parts from reference TRBV25-1 and TRBJ1-6): EADIYQTPRYLVIGTGKKITLECSQTMGHDKMYWYQQDPGMELHLIHYSYGVNSTEKGDLSSESTVSRIRTEHFPLTLESARPSHTSQYLCASSDYPNSPLHFGNGTRLTVT.

The rearrangement joins TRBV4-1 to TRBJ2-7; D unresolved. Trimming stripped 0 bases from V and 1 base from J, with 13 bases between. The CDR3 has 16 residues. Germline lookup yields CDR1 MGHRA and CDR2 YSYEKL. CDR3 bases: TGCGCCAGCAGCCAAGATCTCAAGGACCCATCCTACGAGCAGTACTTC. Protein product: CASSQDLKDPSYEQYF.

In nucleotides, the CDR3 is TGTGCCAGCAGTTTAGAGGCCTGCTTCTCCTACAATGAGCAGTTCTTC. Its translation is CASSLEACFSYNEQFF. This rearrangement joins TRBV27 to TRBJ2-1; no definite D call. V was clipped by 2 bases and J by 0 bases, with 11 bases between them. The germline CDR1 and CDR2 sequences are MNHEY and SMNVEV (reference sequence). There are 16 residues in the CDR3.

This clone showed up just once. CDR3 in amino acids: CASSLSERAPYEQYF. DNA of the CDR3: TGCGCCAGCAGCCTGTCCGAGAGAGCCCCCTACGAGCAGTACTTC. The chain employs TRBV4-3 and TRBJ2-7; D uncertain. CDR1 and CDR2 from the germline V gene are LGHNA and YSLEER. The CDR3 has 15 residues. V shed 4 bases and J shed 2 bases, with 15 bases lying between them.

CDR3 loop: CASSMRDTGTSVSTSYEQYF. The CDR3 nucleotides read TGTGCCAGTAGTATGCGGGACACCGGGACTAGCGTTTCGACCTCCTACGAGCAGTACTTC. This rearrangement joins TRBV19 to TRBJ2-7; 10 bases align to TRBD2. V shed 3 bases and J 0 bases; nucleotides not matched to a gene: 17. Germline CDR1 reads LNHDA; CDR2 reads SQIVND (reference sequence). The CDR3 has 20 amino acids.

This chain uses TRBV28 with TRBJ1-3, with D maybe TRBD1 (6 bases). Trimming removed 5 bases at V and 0 bases at J, with 14 bases between. Germline loops: CDR1 MDHEN, CDR2 SYDVKM. The CDR3 has 16 residues. The CDR3 loop reads CASSLLTGLSGNTIYF. CDR3 in DNA: TGTGCCAGCAGTCTCCTGACAGGTCTCTCTGGAAACACCATATATTTT.

The chain has TRBV18 and TRBJ2-2; D remains ambiguous. Germline V lookup: CDR1 KGHSH, CDR2 LQKENI. V was pared by 0 bases and J by 2 bases, with 4 bases between. The length of the CDR3 is 14 residues. CDR3 sequence: CASSPPDNTGELFF. CDR3 bases: TGTGCCAGCTCACCACCAGACAACACCGGGGAGCTGTTTTTT.

V is TRBV4-1 and J is TRBJ2-5, with D perhaps TRBD1 (6 bases). V lost 4 bases, J lost 4 bases, and 10 bases lay in between. Germline V lookup: CDR1 MGHRA, CDR2 YSYEKL. CDR3 length: 13 amino acids. CDR3 DNA sequence: TGCGCCAGCAGCCCCACAGGGTTAGAGACCCAGTACTTC. Translating it yields CASSPTGLETQYF.

The V call is TRBV4-2, the J call TRBJ2-3; 8 bases map to TRBD2. The CDR3 loop spans 16 amino acids. Trimming removed 0 bases from V and 3 bases from J; junction bases left unmatched: 5. CDR1 and CDR2 from the germline V gene are LGHNA and YNFKEQ. The CDR3 DNA reads as TGTGCCAGCAGCCAAGAGGAGACTAGCGCTACAGATACGCAGTATTTT. It codes for CASSQEETSATDTQYF.

This CDR3 reads CASSQVQGGETQYF. Written as DNA, the CDR3 is TGCGCCAGCAGCCAAGTACAGGGTGGGGAGACCCAGTACTTC. The chain couples TRBV4-1 to TRBJ2-5, with D possibly being TRBD1 (6 bases). V shed 1 base and J shed 5 bases, with 11 bases lying between them. CDR3 size: 14 residues. The germline gives CDR1 MGHRA, CDR2 YSYEKL.

The chain uses TRBV7-6 and TRBJ2-5; D could derive from TRBD1 or TRBD2 (6 bases each). CDR3 size: 15 residues. Germline V gene lookup returns CDR1 SGHVS and CDR2 FNYEAQ. Trimming took 4 bases from V and 4 from J, leaving 16 bases between them. CDR3 loop: CASSSYGRGRETQYF. In nucleotides, the CDR3 is TGTGCCAGCAGCTCGTATGGACGGGGGCGAGAGACCCAGTACTTC.

V usage is TRBV29-1 and J usage is TRBJ1-1; no clear D. Trimming stripped 1 base from V and 0 bases from J, with 6 bases between. CDR1 is SQVTM and CDR2 is ANQGSEA in the germline V gene. The CDR3 loop spans 13 amino acids. The CDR3 DNA reads as TGCAGCGTTGAAGGGACGGTGAACACTGAAGCTTTCTTT. Its protein product is CSVEGTVNTEAFF.

The rearrangement joins TRBV5-6 to TRBJ1-5, with no clear D. Per germline, CDR1 SGHDT and CDR2 YYEEEE. The CDR3 runs to 17 residues. Between the trimmed V and J ends, which lost 0 bases and 3 bases, there was a span of 16 bases. CDR3 amino acids: CASSLANSGTYNQPQHF. DNA of the CDR3: TGTGCCAGCAGCTTGGCCAATTCTGGAACATACAATCAGCCCCAGCATTTT.

The V and J genes are TRBV7-6 and TRBJ2-3, with 7 bases that match TRBD2. This CDR3 comprises 16 residues. From germline, CDR1 is SGHVS and CDR2 FNYEAQ. V trimming: 4 bases; J trimming: 2 bases; junction bases outside the gene matches: 9. CDR3 coding DNA: TGTGCCAGCAGCTCTTACCCGCGGGGGATCACAGATACGCAGTATTTT. Encoded protein: CASSSYPRGITDTQYF.